This TCR beta chain was sequenced during a study of blood T cells in healthy people across ages. General study results and limits: Possibly confounding the expanded clonotype changes was the fact that donor CMV status was unknown.

A second PCR, run for roughly 6 to 11 cycles, used a sample-barcoded 5' primer plus a J-beta primer mix. A template-switch adaptor that had 12 random nucleotides put a tag on each cDNA molecule. TCRdb re-called the 5' RACE reads through MiXCR, storing one row per CDR3 protein. The sample shows nearly 1 million distinct CDR3 sequences, 45% to 60% of them seen only once. Those donating, healthy Caucasian individuals from Russia, were aged roughly 6 to 100. Extracted total RNA amounted to at least 5.5 micrograms for each sample. In regard to this clonotype: Its cognate antigen is unknown.

The specimen was blood. This TCR was sampled from a woman aged 60 to 75 in good health.

The CDR3 region is CASSRSSGPSKDEQFF. DNA for the CDR3: TGCGCCAGCAGCAGATCTAGCGGACCCTCTAAAGATGAGCAGTTCTTC. The chain links TRBV5-1 to TRBJ2-1; 7 bases match TRBD2. Germline loops: CDR1 SGHRS, CDR2 YFSETQ. The trim removed 4 bases at V and 8 bases at J, leaving 15 bases unmatched. This CDR3 region has 16 residues. The whole variable domain, filled in from reference TRBV5-1 and TRBJ2-1, reads KAGVTQTPRYLIKTRGQQVTLSCSPISGHRSVSWYQQTPGQGLQFLFEYFSETQRNKGNFPGRFSGRQFSNSRSEMNVSTLELGDSALYLCASSRSSGPSKDEQFFGPGTRLTVL.